These T cell receptor beta chains were read from a single sample in a study of a mutant IDH1 vaccine in newly diagnosed glioma. Only in-frame clones appear in the TCRdb table, and some are missing; sequencing was by immunoSEQ multiplex PCR. The sample has 50,000 to 70,000 clones, around 86% seen once. The antigens these receptors bind are not known. The sequencing used PBMCs, collected from a glioma patient whose treatment included an IDH1 peptide vaccine. Receptor source: a woman aged 50 to 65 with glioma. The CDR3 runs from the conserved cysteine through the conserved F or W. Fields, in order: D gene, J gene, V gene, clone size, CDR3 protein, CDR3 DNA. D genes are given only for firm matches. Clone sizes are given selectively: once, few, many, or a class where the clone is expanded.

>TRBD2|TRBJ2-1|TRBV13|-
CASSFWLAGDHNEQFF
TGTGCCAGCAGCTTTTGGCTAGCGGGGGACCACAATGAGCAGTTCTTC
>TRBD1|TRBJ2-3|TRBV6-5|-
CASSKDRGNTQYF
TGTGCCAGCAGTAAGGACAGGGGGAATACGCAGTATTTT
>-|TRBJ2-1|TRBV29-1|-
CSVDRQAEQFF
TGCAGCGTTGATAGGCAGGCGGAGCAGTTCTTC
>TRBD2|TRBJ2-2|TRBV13|-
CASSRGLAANTGELFF
TGTGCCAGCAGCCGCGGACTAGCCGCAAACACCGGGGAGCTGTTTTTT
>-|TRBJ1-2|TRBV5-8|-
CASSGADRPNYGYTF
TGTGCCAGCAGCGGGGCGGACCGTCCTAACTATGGCTACACCTTC
>TRBD1|TRBJ2-1|TRBV5-1|-
CASRRTGDEQFF
TGCGCCAGCAGAAGGACAGGGGACGAGCAGTTCTTC
>TRBD1|TRBJ1-2|TRBV5-6|once
CASSITGTGGRGYTF
TGTGCCAGCAGCATAACCGGGACAGGGGGCCGGGGCTACACCTTC
>-|TRBJ2-2|TRBV9|few
CASSVRDAGTGELFF
TGTGCCAGCAGCGTCCGGGACGCCGGGACCGGGGAGCTGTTTTTT
>TRBD2|TRBJ2-7|TRBV7-8|-
CASRSSSGGRSSYEQYF
TGTGCCAGCAGATCATCTAGCGGGGGCCGTAGCTCCTACGAGCAGTACTTC
>-|TRBJ1-5|TRBV19|-
CASSIDRGYVQPQHF
TGTGCCAGTAGTATAGATAGGGGATACGTCCAGCCCCAGCATTTT
>TRBD2|TRBJ2-7|TRBV9|-
CASSVTSGDEQYF
TGTGCCAGCAGCGTGACTAGCGGGGACGAGCAGTACTTC
>-|TRBJ1-5|TRBV20-1|-
CSARGNQPQHF
TGCAGTGCTAGGGGCAATCAGCCCCAGCATTTT
>-|TRBJ2-5|TRBV4-1|-
CASSQGGQETQYF
TGCGCCAGCAGCCAAGGGGGACAAGAGACCCAGTACTTC
>-|TRBJ2-7|TRBV5-1|-
CASRGSGAFYEQYF
TGCGCCAGCCGGGGGAGTGGGGCTTTCTACGAGCAGTACTTC
>-|TRBJ2-1|TRBV27|-
CASSFGPYNEQFF
TGTGCCAGCAGTTTTGGCCCCTACAATGAGCAGTTCTTC
>TRBD2|TRBJ2-7|TRBV6-5|-
CASRLTSGRTYEQYF
TGTGCCAGCAGGCTTACTAGCGGGAGAACCTACGAGCAGTACTTC
>TRBD1|TRBJ1-3|TRBV9|-
CASSVEGQGALGNTIYF
TGTGCCAGCAGCGTAGAGGGACAGGGGGCATTAGGAAACACCATATATTTT
>TRBD1|TRBJ2-7|TRBV5-6|-
CASSPTGSSSYEQYF
TGTGCCAGCAGCCCGACAGGGTCGAGCTCCTACGAGCAGTACTTC
>TRBD1|TRBJ1-5|TRBV15|-
CATSRGQGLIQPQHF
TGTGCCACCAGCCGAGGACAGGGGTTAATTCAGCCCCAGCATTTT
>-|TRBJ1-5|TRBV6-1|-
CASSQNSNQPQHF
TGTGCCAGCAGTCAGAATAGCAATCAGCCCCAGCATTTT
>TRBD2|TRBJ2-7|TRBV27|-
CASSLTVPGGHSYEQYF
TGTGCCAGCAGTCTAACGGTCCCGGGGGGGCACTCCTACGAGCAGTACTTC
>-|TRBJ2-7|TRBV27|-
CASSLRGDGYEQYF
TGTGCCAGCAGTTTACGAGGGGATGGCTACGAGCAGTACTTC
>-|TRBJ2-7|TRBV5-1|once
CASSLAVEQGEYF
TGCGCCAGCAGCTTGGCCGTAGAACAGGGAGAGTACTTC
>-|TRBJ2-7|TRBV5-1|-
CASSTGSSYEQYF
TGCGCCAGCAGCACGGGGAGCTCCTACGAGCAGTACTTC
>TRBD2|TRBJ2-1|TRBV29-1|-
CSVEPAGAREEQFF
TGCAGCGTTGAGCCAGCGGGGGCTCGGGAGGAGCAGTTCTTC
>-|TRBJ1-1|TRBV7-2|-
CASSLAEGRSAEAFF
TGTGCCAGCAGCTTAGCAGAGGGAAGGAGTGCTGAAGCTTTCTTT
>-|TRBJ2-5|TRBV18|-
CASSPLTIETQYF
TGTGCCAGCTCACCATTGACAATCGAGACCCAGTACTTC
>TRBD2|TRBJ2-7|TRBV7-6|-
CASSPRAGGGYEQYF
TGTGCCAGCAGCCCACGTGCGGGGGGCGGCTACGAGCAGTACTTC